Listed here are 27 T cell receptor beta chains from one sample, sequenced in a study of blood T cell repertoires in COVID-19. Clones were sequenced by immunoSEQ multiplex PCR, and TCRdb holds only the in-frame ones, with some missing. Of 150,000 to 160,000 clones listed, roughly 89% are singletons. The source material was peripheral blood. Receptor source: a man in his fifties or sixties with acute or convalescent COVID-19.

V is TRBV3-1 (or the pseudogene TRBV3-2) and J is TRBJ2-7; maybe TRBD2 (5 bases). This CDR3 spans 12 amino acids. V dropped 3 bases and J dropped 4 bases, with 7 bases sitting between them. From germline, CDR1 is LGHDT and CDR2 YNNKEL (reference sequence). The CDR3 loop is CASSHGIYEQYF. The CDR3 DNA is TGTGCCAGCAGCCACGGGATATACGAGCAGTACTTC.

This clone showed up just once. This chain joins TRBV18 and TRBJ1-5; D call uncertain. This CDR3 is 16 amino acids long. The ends were cut back, 2 bases at V and 1 base at J, with 12 bases in the middle. CDR1 and CDR2 from the germline V gene are KGHSH and LQKENI. Written as DNA, the CDR3 is TGTGCCAGCTCACCATTCAGTGAACAGAGCAATCAGCCCCAGCATTTT. Translated: CASSPFSEQSNQPQHF.

The J gene is TRBJ2-1, the V gene TRBV19, with D uncertain. The CDR3 covers 16 residues. CDR1 and CDR2 from the germline V gene are LNHDA and SQIVND (reference sequence). V gave up 2 bases and J gave up 0 bases, with 11 bases separating them. The chain's CDR3 is CASSIWQASSYNEQFF. The CDR3 DNA reads as TGTGCCAGTAGTATATGGCAGGCAAGCTCCTACAATGAGCAGTTCTTC.

The chain combines TRBV15 with TRBJ1-6, with D possibly matching TRBD1 (6 bases). This CDR3 region has 15 residues. Germline V lookup: CDR1 LNHNV, CDR2 YYDKDF (reference sequence). Trimming took off 5 bases at V and 7 bases at J, with 15 bases between the two ends. The CDR3 protein is CATSGQTRGNSPLHF. The CDR3 nucleotides are TGTGCCACCAGCGGCCAGACCAGGGGAAATTCACCCCTCCACTTT. Supplemented by reference TRBV15 and TRBJ1-6, the full variable domain reads DAMVIQNPRYQVTQFGKPVTLSCSQTLNHNVMYWYQQKSSQAPKLLFHYYDKDFNNEADTPDNFQSRRPNTSFCFLDIRSPGLGDTAMYLCATSGQTRGNSPLHFGNGTRLTVT.

The J gene is TRBJ1-3, the V gene TRBV7-2; 7 nucleotides line up with TRBD1. Germline V gives CDR1 SGHTA, CDR2 FQGNSA. The CDR3 totals 15 residues. Germline trimming cut 4 bases from V and 4 bases from J; bases unmatched to any gene: 7. CDR3 in amino acids: CASSYRGGGGNTIYF. The CDR3 DNA reads as TGTGCCAGCAGCTACAGGGGAGGAGGCGGAAACACCATATATTTT. Variable domain in full (rest from reference TRBV7-2 and TRBJ1-3): GAGVSQSPSNKVTEKGKDVELRCDPISGHTALYWYRQSLGQGLEFLIYFQGNSAPDKSGLPSDRFSAERTGGSVSTLTIQRTQQEDSAVYLCASSYRGGGGNTIYFGEGSWLTVV.

V gene TRBV6-5 combines with J gene TRBJ1-2; D is possibly TRBD1 (6 bases). The germline gives CDR1 MNHEY, CDR2 SVGAGI. Trimming left V 8 bases short and J 2 bases short, with 9 bases between. This CDR3 region has 12 residues. The CDR3 loop is CASSTGNYGYTF. CDR3 in DNA: TGTGCCAGCTCTACAGGGAACTATGGCTACACCTTC.

This chain uses TRBV7-9 with TRBJ1-2; D not resolved. Per the germline V gene, CDR1 is SEHNR and CDR2 is FQNEAQ (reference sequence). The ends were cut back, 3 bases at V and 2 bases at J, with 10 bases in the middle. CDR3 length: 14 residues. This CDR3 reads CASSLGNPNYGYTF. CDR3 DNA: TGTGCCAGCAGCTTGGGCAATCCCAACTATGGCTACACCTTC.

The chain uses TRBV30 and TRBJ2-1; 9 bases are shared with TRBD1. Germline assignment: CDR1 GTSNPN and CDR2 SVGIG (reference sequence). The V gene end was trimmed by 2 bases and the J gene end by 2 bases; junction bases not matched to a gene: 4. The CDR3 is made up of 15 amino acids. The CDR3 DNA follows: TGTGCCTGGAGTCCTAGGGACAGGGCCTACAATGAGCAGTTCTTC. This translates into CAWSPRDRAYNEQFF.

This clone was seen just once. V is TRBV2 and J is TRBJ2-5; the match to TRBD1 covers 8 bases. V lost 6 bases, J lost 2 bases, and 5 bases stayed unmatched. CDR3 length: 14 residues. The V gene's germline CDR1 is SNHLY and CDR2 FYNNEI. CDR3 loop: CASRDRVSQETQYF. The CDR3 DNA follows: TGTGCCAGCAGGGACAGGGTATCGCAAGAGACCCAGTACTTC.

The chain links TRBV3-1 (or the pseudogene TRBV3-2) to TRBJ2-1; 7 bases map to TRBD2. The V segment lost 0 bases and the J segment 6 bases; nucleotides outside the gene matches: 8. CDR1 is LGHDT and CDR2 is YNNKEL in the germline V gene (reference sequence). The CDR3 sequence is 16 residues long. CDR3 protein: CASSQEPSGGSNEQFF. The CDR3 DNA reads as TGTGCCAGCAGCCAAGAACCGTCGGGGGGTTCCAATGAGCAGTTCTTC.

This chain joins TRBV7-7 and TRBJ2-5; 10 bases fit TRBD2. The CDR3 loop spans 16 amino acids. V was clipped by 1 base and J by 1 base; unmatched bases: 3. Germline V gene sequence: CDR1 SSHAT, CDR2 FNYEAQ (reference sequence). The CDR3 sequence is CASSLGLAGAQETQYF. DNA for the CDR3: TGTGCCAGCAGCTTAGGGCTAGCGGGAGCCCAAGAGACCCAGTACTTC.

The genes are TRBV7-9 and TRBJ1-3; D remains ambiguous. Germline CDR1 SEHNR, CDR2 FQNEAQ (reference sequence). The CDR3 spans 12 residues. Trimming pared 5 bases from V and 4 bases from J, leaving 6 bases between. The CDR3 region has the DNA TGTGCCAGCAGCACAGAAGGAAACACCATATATTTT. This gives the protein CASSTEGNTIYF.

The CDR3 sequence is CASSLRDRGNTGELFF. CDR3 bases: TGTGCCAGCAGCCTCCGGGACAGGGGCAACACCGGGGAGCTGTTTTTT. J is TRBJ2-2 and V is TRBV7-8; 10 nucleotides align to TRBD1. The V gene end was trimmed by 5 bases and the J gene end by 2 bases; junction bases not matched to a gene: 5. Germline CDR1 SGHVS, CDR2 FQNEAQ. The CDR3 has 16 amino acids.

The rearrangement uses TRBV7-9 and TRBJ2-7; 7 bases line up with TRBD2. Germline V gives CDR1 SEHNR, CDR2 FQNEAQ (reference sequence). The V segment lost 3 bases and the J segment 2 bases; nucleotides outside the gene matches: 4. This CDR3 has 14 amino acids. In DNA form, the CDR3 reads TGTGCCAGCAGCTTCCGGACTAGTCCCTACGAGCAGTACTTC. Encoded protein: CASSFRTSPYEQYF.

V usage is TRBV19 and J usage is TRBJ2-2; D not resolved. V was trimmed by 2 bases and J by 2 bases, leaving 6 bases between them. Germline V gene sequence: CDR1 LNHDA, CDR2 SQIVND (reference sequence). This CDR3 is 14 amino acids long. The DNA for the CDR3 is TGTGCCAGTAGTATAAGCCTAAACACCGGGGAGCTGTTTTTT. Amino acids: CASSISLNTGELFF.

The V and J genes are TRBV6-5 and TRBJ2-7; 13 bases fit TRBD2. Germline-derived CDR1 and CDR2 are MNHEY and SVGAGI. This CDR3 spans 13 amino acids. V lost 6 bases and J lost 6; bases outside the gene matches: 2. The CDR3 region has the DNA TGTGCCAGCAGAGGGACTAGCGGGACCGAGCAGTACTTC. Translation: CASRGTSGTEQYF.

The V and J genes are TRBV2 and TRBJ1-2; 8 bases fit TRBD1. The junction had 2 bases not matched to a gene; V was cut back by 5 bases and J by 3 bases. From germline, CDR1 is SNHLY and CDR2 FYNNEI. The CDR3 is 13 residues long. The CDR3 DNA follows: TGTGCCAGCAGTTCAGGGGGCCACTATGGCTACACCTTC. Its translation is CASSSGGHYGYTF.

V gene TRBV7-6 combines with J gene TRBJ1-2; 7 bases are shared with TRBD1. Germline-derived CDR1 and CDR2 are SGHVS and FNYEAQ. V trimming: 4 bases; J trimming: 3 bases; junction bases outside the gene matches: 11. This CDR3 is 16 amino acids long. Written as DNA, the CDR3 is TGTGCCAGCAGCTCGTCGCTTGCAGGGGGGTACTATGGCTACACCTTC. Residues: CASSSSLAGGYYGYTF.

The CDR3 sequence is CASSAQPGTGGEKLFF. For the CDR3, the DNA is TGTGCCAGTAGTGCTCAACCCGGGACAGGGGGTGAAAAACTGTTTTTT. The gene calls are TRBV19 and TRBJ1-4, with TRBD1 matching 11 bases. The germline CDR1 and CDR2 sequences are LNHDA and SQIVND (reference sequence). CDR3 length: 16 amino acids. J lost 7 bases, V lost 5 bases, and 9 bases had no gene match.

V is TRBV6-5 and J is TRBJ1-5; maybe TRBD1 (6 bases). The CDR3 runs 15 residues. The V end was cut by 7 bases, the J end by 4 bases, with 17 bases between. CDR1 is MNHEY and CDR2 is SVGAGI in the germline V gene. The chain's CDR3 is CASILQGLGNQPQHF. The CDR3 DNA sequence: TGTGCCAGCATTCTACAGGGTTTGGGAAATCAGCCCCAGCATTTT.

The chain recombines TRBV20-1 with TRBJ1-1; weak D call: TRBD1 (5 bases). There are 11 residues in the CDR3. Looked up from germline, CDR1 is DFQATT and CDR2 is SNEGSKA (reference sequence). The V and J ends lost 3 bases and 7 bases respectively, with 9 bases between them. The CDR3 loop is CSARRDYEAFF. The CDR3 DNA sequence: TGCAGTGCTAGGAGGGACTATGAAGCTTTCTTT.

The CDR3 sequence: CASSQEHRTSFKNYGYTF. The CDR3 DNA follows: TGCGCCAGCAGCCAAGAGCACCGGACAAGTTTTAAGAACTATGGCTACACCTTC. The chain uses TRBV4-3 and TRBJ1-2; a weak D match, TRBD1 (5 bases). Trimming cost V 0 bases and J 2 bases, with 19 bases left between them. CDR3 size: 18 residues. Germline-derived CDR1 and CDR2 are LGHNA and YSLEER.

The rearrangement links TRBV6-5 to TRBJ1-6; D remains ambiguous. Per the germline V gene, CDR1 is MNHEY and CDR2 is SVGAGI. The CDR3 has 12 residues. Trimming removed 6 bases at V and 7 bases at J, with 7 bases between. CDR3: CASREPNSPLHF. DNA for the CDR3: TGTGCCAGCAGGGAGCCCAATTCACCCCTCCACTTT.

The V and J genes are TRBV6-5 and TRBJ1-1; perhaps TRBD1 as D (5 bases). Trimming stripped 6 bases from V and 5 bases from J, with 16 bases between. CDR1 MNHEY and CDR2 SVGAGI come from the germline V gene. The CDR3 spans 14 residues. CDR3 in DNA: TGTGCCAGCAGGTCCCTGGGGGGAGTTACTGAAGCTTTCTTT. Its protein product is CASRSLGGVTEAFF.

This clone was recorded once. This chain links TRBV24-1 with TRBJ2-2; tentative D call: TRBD2 (6 bases). The germline V gene has CDR1 KGHDR and CDR2 SFDVKD. The CDR3 runs to 16 residues. The V gene lost 3 bases and the J gene lost 5 bases, with 15 bases spanning the gap. DNA of the CDR3: TGTGCCACCAGTGATGGAGGGAAGGTGAAAACCGGGGAGCTGTTTTTT. Encoded protein: CATSDGGKVKTGELFF.

V is TRBV27 and J is TRBJ2-2, with 8 bases lining up with TRBD2. Unmatched junction bases numbered 11, after V lost 3 bases and J lost 5 bases. This CDR3 is built from 17 residues. In germline, CDR1 is MNHEY, CDR2 SMNVEV (reference sequence). The CDR3 loop reads CASSFQTSGPTTGELFF. CDR3 sequence (DNA): TGTGCCAGCAGTTTCCAAACTAGCGGCCCAACGACCGGGGAGCTGTTTTTT.

This rearrangement joins TRBV7-2 to TRBJ2-3; D uncertain. In germline, CDR1 is SGHTA, CDR2 FQGNSA. The CDR3 contains 14 residues. The V and J ends lost 0 bases and 2 bases respectively, with 6 bases between them. The CDR3 region has the DNA TGTGCCAGCAGCTTAGCCCCGGTCACAGATACGCAGTATTTT. As protein: CASSLAPVTDTQYF.